This T cell receptor (beta chain) is from a study of blood T cell repertoires in COVID-19. Note on this clone: The sample has other DNA sequences that encode this CDR3 too.

The junction had 2 bases not matched to a gene; V was cut back by 5 bases and J by 2 bases. This CDR3 is built from 15 residues. The germline CDR1 and CDR2 sequences are SEHNR and FQNEAQ (reference sequence). Original processing methods: Amplification from reference gene primers served as the basis for estimated nucleated cell counts. Libraries were prepared by immunoSEQ multiplex PCR; TCRdb keeps only in-frame clonotypes and omits some of them. The V and J calls and clone size are taken from that table; D and trimming were inferred from the DNA. The sample carries around 240,000 clones, around four fifths recorded once.

The clonotype comes from a woman aged 80 or older with acute or convalescent COVID-19. The chain carries TRBV7-9 and TRBJ1-4; 10 bases align to TRBD1. Sequenced input: peripheral blood. The CDR3 sequence is CASSPTGGTNEKLFF. As DNA, the CDR3 is TGTGCCAGCAGCCCGACAGGGGGCACTAATGAAAAACTGTTTTTT.